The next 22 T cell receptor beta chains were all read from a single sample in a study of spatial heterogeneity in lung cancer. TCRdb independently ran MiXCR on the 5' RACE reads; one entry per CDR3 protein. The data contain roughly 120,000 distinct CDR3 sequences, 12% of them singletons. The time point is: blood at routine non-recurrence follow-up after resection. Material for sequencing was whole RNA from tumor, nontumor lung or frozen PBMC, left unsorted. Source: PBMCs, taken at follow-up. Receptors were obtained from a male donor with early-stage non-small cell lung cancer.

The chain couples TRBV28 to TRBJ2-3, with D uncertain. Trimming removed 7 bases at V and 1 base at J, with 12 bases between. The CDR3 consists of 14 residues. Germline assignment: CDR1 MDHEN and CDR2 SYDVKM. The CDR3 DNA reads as TGTGCCAGCACCTTCCTGGGCCGCACAGATACGCAGTATTTT. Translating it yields CASTFLGRTDTQYF.

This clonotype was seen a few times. The CDR3 sequence: CASSVGPQGSDTQYF. Here the CDR3 DNA reads TGTGCCAGCAGCGTAGGCCCCCAGGGGTCAGATACGCAGTATTTT. This chain uses TRBV9 with TRBJ2-3; D possibly corresponds to TRBD1 (6 bases). Trimming removed 0 bases from V and 4 bases from J, with 12 bases in between. This CDR3 comprises 15 residues. Germline-derived CDR1 and CDR2 are SGDLS and YYNGEE.

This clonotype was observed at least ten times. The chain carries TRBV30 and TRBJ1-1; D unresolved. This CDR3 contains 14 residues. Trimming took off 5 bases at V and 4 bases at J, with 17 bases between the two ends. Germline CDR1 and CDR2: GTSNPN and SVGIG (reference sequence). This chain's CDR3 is CAWLGKGLPTEAFF. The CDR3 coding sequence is TGTGCCTGGTTGGGCAAGGGTTTACCCACTGAAGCTTTCTTT. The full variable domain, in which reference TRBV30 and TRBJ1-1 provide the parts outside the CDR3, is SQTIHQWPATLVQPVGSPLSLECTVEGTSNPNLYWYRQAAGRGLQLLFYSVGIGQISSEVPQNLSASRPQDRQFILSSKKLLLSDSGFYLCAWLGKGLPTEAFFGQGTRLTVV.

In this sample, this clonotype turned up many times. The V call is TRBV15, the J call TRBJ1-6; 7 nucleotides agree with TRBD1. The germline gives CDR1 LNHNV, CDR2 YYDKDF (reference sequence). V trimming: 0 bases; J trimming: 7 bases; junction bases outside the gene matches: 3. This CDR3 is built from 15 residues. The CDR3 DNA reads TGTGCCACCAGCAGAGATGGGACAGTAAATTCACCCCTCCACTTT. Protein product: CATSRDGTVNSPLHF.

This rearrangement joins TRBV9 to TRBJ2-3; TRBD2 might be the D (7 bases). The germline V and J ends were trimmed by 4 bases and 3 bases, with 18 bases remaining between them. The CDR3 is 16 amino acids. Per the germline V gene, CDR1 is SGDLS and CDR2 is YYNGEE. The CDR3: CASSPRGRGPTDTQYF. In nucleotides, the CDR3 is TGTGCCAGCAGCCCCCGGGGGCGGGGGCCTACAGATACGCAGTATTTT.

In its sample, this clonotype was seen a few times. The CDR3 is CASSLREGKRETQYF. The CDR3 bases are TGCGCCAGCAGCTTGAGAGAGGGAAAGAGGGAGACCCAGTACTTC. The V and J genes are TRBV5-1 and TRBJ2-5; perhaps TRBD2 as D (5 bases). The CDR3 spans 15 residues. CDR1 and CDR2 from the germline V gene are SGHRS and YFSETQ. The V and J ends lost 1 base and 5 bases respectively, with 15 bases between them.

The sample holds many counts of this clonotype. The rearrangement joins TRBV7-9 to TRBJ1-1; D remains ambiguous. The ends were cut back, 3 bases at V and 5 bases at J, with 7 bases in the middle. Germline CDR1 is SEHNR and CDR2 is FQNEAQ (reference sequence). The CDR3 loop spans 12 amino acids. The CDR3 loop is CASSFEGTEAFF. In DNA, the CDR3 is TGTGCCAGCAGCTTTGAGGGAACTGAAGCTTTCTTT.

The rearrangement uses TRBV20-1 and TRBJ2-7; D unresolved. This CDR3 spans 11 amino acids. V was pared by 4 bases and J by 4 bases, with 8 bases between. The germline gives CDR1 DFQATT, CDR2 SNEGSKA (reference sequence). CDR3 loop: CSAITEYEQYF. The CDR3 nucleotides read TGCAGTGCTATCACCGAGTACGAGCAGTACTTC.

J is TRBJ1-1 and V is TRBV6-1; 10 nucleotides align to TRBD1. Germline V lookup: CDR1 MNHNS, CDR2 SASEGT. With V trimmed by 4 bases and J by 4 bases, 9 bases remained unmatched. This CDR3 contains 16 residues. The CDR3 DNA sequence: TGTGCCAGCAGTGCAGGGACAGGGGAGCTTGGCACTGAAGCTTTCTTT. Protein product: CASSAGTGELGTEAFF.

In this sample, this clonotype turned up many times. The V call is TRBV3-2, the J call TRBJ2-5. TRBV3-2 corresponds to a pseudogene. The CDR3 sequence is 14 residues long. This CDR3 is CASSQVKLEETQYF. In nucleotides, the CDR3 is TGTGCCAGCAGCCAAGTCAAGTTAGAAGAGACCCAGTACTTC.

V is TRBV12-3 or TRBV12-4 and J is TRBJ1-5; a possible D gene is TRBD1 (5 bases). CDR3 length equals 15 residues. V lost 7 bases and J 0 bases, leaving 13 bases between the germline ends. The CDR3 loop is CASTRGGDSNQPQHF. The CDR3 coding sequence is TGTGCCAGCACCCGAGGAGGGGATAGCAATCAGCCCCAGCATTTT.

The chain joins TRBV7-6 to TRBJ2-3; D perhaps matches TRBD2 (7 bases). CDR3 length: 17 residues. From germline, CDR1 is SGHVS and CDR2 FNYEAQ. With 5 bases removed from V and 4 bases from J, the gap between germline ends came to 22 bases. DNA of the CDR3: TGTGCCAGCAGCGATCTAAAAGGGGGGGGCACGGCAGATACGCAGTATTTT. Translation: CASSDLKGGGTADTQYF.

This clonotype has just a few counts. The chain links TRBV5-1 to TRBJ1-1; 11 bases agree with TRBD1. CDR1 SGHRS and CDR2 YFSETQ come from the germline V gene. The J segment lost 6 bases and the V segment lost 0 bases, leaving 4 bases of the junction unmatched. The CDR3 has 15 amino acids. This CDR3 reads CASSLAPGQGAEAFF. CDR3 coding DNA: TGCGCCAGCAGCTTGGCCCCGGGACAGGGGGCTGAAGCTTTCTTT. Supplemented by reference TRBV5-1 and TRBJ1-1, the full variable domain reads KAGVTQTPRYLIKTRGQQVTLSCSPISGHRSVSWYQQTPGQGLQFLFEYFSETQRNKGNFPGRFSGRQFSNSRSEMNVSTLELGDSALYLCASSLAPGQGAEAFFGQGTRLTVV.

CDR3 DNA: TGTGCCAGTAGTATGAGTAGAACTAGCACAGATACGCAGTATTTT. This encodes CASSMSRTSTDTQYF. The chain recombines TRBV19 with TRBJ2-3; D is undetermined. The V and J ends lost 3 bases and 0 bases respectively, with 10 bases between them. The CDR3 totals 15 residues. CDR1 LNHDA and CDR2 SQIVND come from the germline V gene (reference sequence). The full variable domain, rest sourced from reference TRBV19 and TRBJ2-3, is DGGITQSPKYLFRKEGQNVTLSCEQNLNHDAMYWYRQDPGQGLRLIYYSQIVNDFQKGDIAEGYSVSREKKESFPLTVTSAQKNPTAFYLCASSMSRTSTDTQYFGPGTRLTVL.

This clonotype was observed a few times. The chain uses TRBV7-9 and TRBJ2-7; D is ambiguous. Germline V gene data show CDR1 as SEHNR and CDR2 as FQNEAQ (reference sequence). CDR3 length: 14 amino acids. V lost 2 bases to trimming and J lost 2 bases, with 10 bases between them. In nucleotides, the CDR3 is TGTGCCAGCAGCTTAATGGGGTCAGCCTACGAGCAGTACTTC. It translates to CASSLMGSAYEQYF.

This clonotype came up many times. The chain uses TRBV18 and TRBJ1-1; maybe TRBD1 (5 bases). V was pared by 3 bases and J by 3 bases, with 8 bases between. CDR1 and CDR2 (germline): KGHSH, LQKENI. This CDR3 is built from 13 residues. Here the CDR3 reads CASSPTDYTEAFF. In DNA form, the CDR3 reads TGTGCCAGCTCACCGACAGATTACACTGAAGCTTTCTTT. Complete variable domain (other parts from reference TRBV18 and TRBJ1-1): NAGVMQNPRHLVRRRGQEARLRCSPMKGHSHVYWYRQLPEEGLKFMVYLQKENIIDESGMPKERFSAEFPKEGPSILRIQQVVRGDSAAYFCASSPTDYTEAFFGQGTRLTVV.

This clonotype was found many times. This CDR3 is CSVQSGHSNTEAFF. DNA of the CDR3: TGCAGCGTTCAATCGGGACACTCGAACACTGAAGCTTTCTTT. The genes are TRBV29-1 and TRBJ1-1; TRBD1 is a possible D gene (6 bases). V was trimmed by 5 bases and J by 1 base, leaving 14 bases between them. The CDR3 spans 14 residues. CDR1 is SQVTM, CDR2 ANQGSEA, per germline. The variable domain in full, completed from reference TRBV29-1 and TRBJ1-1, reads SAVISQKPSRDICQRGTSLTIQCQVDSQVTMMFWYRQQPGQSLTLIATANQGSEATYESGFVIDKFPISRPNLTFSTLTVSNMSPEDSSIYLCSVQSGHSNTEAFFGQGTRLTVV.

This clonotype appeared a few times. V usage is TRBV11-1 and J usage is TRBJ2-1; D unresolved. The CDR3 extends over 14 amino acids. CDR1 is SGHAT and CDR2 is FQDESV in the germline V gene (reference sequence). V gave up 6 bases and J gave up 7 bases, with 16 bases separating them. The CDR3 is CASRDPYRINEQFF. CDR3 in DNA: TGTGCCAGCAGGGACCCTTACCGGATAAATGAGCAGTTCTTC.

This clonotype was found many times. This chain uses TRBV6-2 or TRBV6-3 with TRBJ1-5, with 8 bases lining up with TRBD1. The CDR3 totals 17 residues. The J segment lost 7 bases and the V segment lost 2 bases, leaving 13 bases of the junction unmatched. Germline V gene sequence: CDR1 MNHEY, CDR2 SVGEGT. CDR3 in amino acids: CASSYGGQGRSLQPQHF. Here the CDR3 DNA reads TGTGCCAGCAGTTACGGAGGACAGGGACGCAGTCTGCAGCCCCAGCATTTT.

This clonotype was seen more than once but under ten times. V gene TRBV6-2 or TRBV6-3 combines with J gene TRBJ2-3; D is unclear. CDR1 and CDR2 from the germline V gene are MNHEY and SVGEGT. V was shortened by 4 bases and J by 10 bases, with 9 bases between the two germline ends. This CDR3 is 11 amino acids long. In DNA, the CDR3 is TGTGCCAGCAGTTCTCCCTTACCGCAGTATTTT. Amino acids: CASSSPLPQYF.

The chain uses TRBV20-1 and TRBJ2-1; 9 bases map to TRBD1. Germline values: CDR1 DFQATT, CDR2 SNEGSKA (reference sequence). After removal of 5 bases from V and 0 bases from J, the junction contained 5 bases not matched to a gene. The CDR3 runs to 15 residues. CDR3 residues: CSAPGQGSSYNEQFF. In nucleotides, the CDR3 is TGCAGTGCTCCCGGACAGGGGTCCTCCTACAATGAGCAGTTCTTC.

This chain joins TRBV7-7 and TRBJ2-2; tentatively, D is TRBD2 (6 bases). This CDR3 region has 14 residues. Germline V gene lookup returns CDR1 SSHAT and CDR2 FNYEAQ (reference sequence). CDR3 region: CTSSLDRNTGELFF. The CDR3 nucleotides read TGTACTAGCAGCTTAGACAGGAACACCGGGGAGCTGTTTTTT.